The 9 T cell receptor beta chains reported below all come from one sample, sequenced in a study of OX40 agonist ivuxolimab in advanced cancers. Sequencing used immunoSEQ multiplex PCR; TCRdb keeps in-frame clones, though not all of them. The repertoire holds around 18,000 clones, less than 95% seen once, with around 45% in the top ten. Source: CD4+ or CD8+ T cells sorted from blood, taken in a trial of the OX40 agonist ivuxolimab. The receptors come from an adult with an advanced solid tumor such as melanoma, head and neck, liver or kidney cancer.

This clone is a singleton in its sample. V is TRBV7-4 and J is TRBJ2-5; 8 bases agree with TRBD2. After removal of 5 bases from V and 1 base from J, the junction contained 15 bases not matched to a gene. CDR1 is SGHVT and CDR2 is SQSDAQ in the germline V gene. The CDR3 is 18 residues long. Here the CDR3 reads CASSPRTWREAPQETQYF. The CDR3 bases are TGTGCCAGCAGCCCTCGGACGTGGCGGGAGGCCCCCCAAGAGACCCAGTACTTC.

The CDR3, as DNA: TGTGCCAGCAGGGCAGGATCCGACGAGCAGTACTTC. Translating it yields CASRAGSDEQYF. This rearrangement joins TRBV5-4 to TRBJ2-7; D remains ambiguous. The germline V and J ends were trimmed by 5 bases and 5 bases, with 11 bases remaining between them. CDR3 length: 12 amino acids. Germline CDR1 SGHNT, CDR2 YYREEE (reference sequence).

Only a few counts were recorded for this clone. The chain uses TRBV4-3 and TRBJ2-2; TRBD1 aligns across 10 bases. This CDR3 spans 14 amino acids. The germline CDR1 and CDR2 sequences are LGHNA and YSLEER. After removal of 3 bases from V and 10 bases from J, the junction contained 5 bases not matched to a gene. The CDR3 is CASSHGTGAEELFF. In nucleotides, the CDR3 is TGCGCCAGCAGCCACGGGACAGGGGCAGAGGAGCTGTTTTTT.

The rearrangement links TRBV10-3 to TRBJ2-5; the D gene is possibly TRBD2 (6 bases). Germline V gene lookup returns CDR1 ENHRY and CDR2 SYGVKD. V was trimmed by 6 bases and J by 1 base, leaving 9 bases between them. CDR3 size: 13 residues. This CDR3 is CAISLAAQETQYF. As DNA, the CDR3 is TGTGCCATCAGCTTAGCGGCCCAAGAGACCCAGTACTTC.

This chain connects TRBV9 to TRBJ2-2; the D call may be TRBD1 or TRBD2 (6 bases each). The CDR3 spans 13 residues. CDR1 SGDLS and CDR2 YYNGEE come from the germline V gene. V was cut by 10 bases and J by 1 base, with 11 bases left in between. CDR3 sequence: CASGGGNTGELFF. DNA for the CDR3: TGTGCCTCCGGAGGGGGGAACACCGGGGAGCTGTTTTTT.

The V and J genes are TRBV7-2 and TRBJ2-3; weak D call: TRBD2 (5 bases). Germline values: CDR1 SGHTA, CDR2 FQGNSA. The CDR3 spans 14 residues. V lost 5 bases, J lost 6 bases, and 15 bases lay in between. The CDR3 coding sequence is TGTGCCAGCAGCCTACCCGGACTTTTTGATACGCAGTATTTT. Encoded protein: CASSLPGLFDTQYF.

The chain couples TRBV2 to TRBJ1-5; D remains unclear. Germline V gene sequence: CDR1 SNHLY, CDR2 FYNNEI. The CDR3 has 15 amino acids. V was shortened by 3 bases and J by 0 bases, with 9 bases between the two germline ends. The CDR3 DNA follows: TGTGCCAGCAGTGACAAGGGAAATAGCAATCAGCCCCAGCATTTT. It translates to CASSDKGNSNQPQHF.

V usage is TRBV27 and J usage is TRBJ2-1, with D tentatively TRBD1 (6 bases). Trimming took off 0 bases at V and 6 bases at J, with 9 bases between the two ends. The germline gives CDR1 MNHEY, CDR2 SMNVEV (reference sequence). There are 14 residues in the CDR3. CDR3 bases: TGTGCCAGCAGTTTATCAGGGGGAGTCAATGAGCAGTTCTTC. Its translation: CASSLSGGVNEQFF.

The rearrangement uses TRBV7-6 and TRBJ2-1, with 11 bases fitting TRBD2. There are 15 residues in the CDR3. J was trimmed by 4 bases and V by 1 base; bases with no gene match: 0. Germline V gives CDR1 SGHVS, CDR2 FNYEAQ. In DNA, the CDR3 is TGTGCCAGCAGCTTAGTAGCGGGGGGGTACAATGAGCAGTTCTTC. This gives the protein CASSLVAGGYNEQFF.